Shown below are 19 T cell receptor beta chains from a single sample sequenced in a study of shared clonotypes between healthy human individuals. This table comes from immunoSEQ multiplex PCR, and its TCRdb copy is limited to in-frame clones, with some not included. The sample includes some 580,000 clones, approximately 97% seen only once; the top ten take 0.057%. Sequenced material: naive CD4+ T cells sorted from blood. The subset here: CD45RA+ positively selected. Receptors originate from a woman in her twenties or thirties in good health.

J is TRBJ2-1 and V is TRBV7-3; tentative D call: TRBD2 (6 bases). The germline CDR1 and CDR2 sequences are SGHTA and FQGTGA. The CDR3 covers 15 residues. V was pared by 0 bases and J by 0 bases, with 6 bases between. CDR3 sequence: CASSLTGSSYNEQFF. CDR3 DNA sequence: TGTGCCAGCAGCTTAACCGGGAGCTCCTACAATGAGCAGTTCTTC. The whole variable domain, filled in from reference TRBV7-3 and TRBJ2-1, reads GAGVSQTPSNKVTEKGKYVELRCDPISGHTALYWYRQSLGQGPEFLIYFQGTGAADDSGLPNDRFFAVRPEGSVSTLKIQRTERGDSAVYLCASSLTGSSYNEQFFGPGTRLTVL.

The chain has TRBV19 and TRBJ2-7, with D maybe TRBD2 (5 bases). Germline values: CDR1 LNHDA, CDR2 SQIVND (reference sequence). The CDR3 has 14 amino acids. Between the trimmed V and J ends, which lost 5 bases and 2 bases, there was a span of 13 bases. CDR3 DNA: TGTGCCAGTAGTGCCCACGGGATACCCTACGAGCAGTACTTC. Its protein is CASSAHGIPYEQYF.

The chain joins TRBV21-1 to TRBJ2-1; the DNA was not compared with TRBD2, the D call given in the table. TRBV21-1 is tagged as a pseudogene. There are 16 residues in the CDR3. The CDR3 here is CASSKVGGSSYNEQFF. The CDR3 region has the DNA TGTGCCAGCAGCAAAGTGGGCGGGAGCTCCTACAATGAGCAGTTCTTC.

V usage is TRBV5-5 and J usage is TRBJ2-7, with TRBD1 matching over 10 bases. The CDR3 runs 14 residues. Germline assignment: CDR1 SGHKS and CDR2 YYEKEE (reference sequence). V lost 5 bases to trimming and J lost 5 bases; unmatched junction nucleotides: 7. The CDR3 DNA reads TGTGCCAGCAGGTACGGACAGGGGGTGGACGAGCAGTACTTC. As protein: CASRYGQGVDEQYF.

The CDR3 nucleotides are TGTGCCAGCAGTTACTTCCGGGATCCCCCCACCAATGAGCAGTTCTTC. Protein sequence: CASSYFRDPPTNEQFF. The chain has TRBV6-5 and TRBJ2-1; D is perhaps TRBD2 (5 bases). This CDR3 comprises 16 residues. Germline lookup yields CDR1 MNHEY and CDR2 SVGAGI. Trimming took off 1 base at V and 6 bases at J, with 16 bases between the two ends.

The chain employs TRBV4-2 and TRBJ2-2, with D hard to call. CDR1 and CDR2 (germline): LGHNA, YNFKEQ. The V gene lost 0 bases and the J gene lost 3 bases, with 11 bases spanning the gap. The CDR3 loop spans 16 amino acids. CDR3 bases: TGTGCCAGCAGCCAAGATGCCGGGTGGGACACCGGGGAGCTGTTTTTT. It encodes CASSQDAGWDTGELFF.

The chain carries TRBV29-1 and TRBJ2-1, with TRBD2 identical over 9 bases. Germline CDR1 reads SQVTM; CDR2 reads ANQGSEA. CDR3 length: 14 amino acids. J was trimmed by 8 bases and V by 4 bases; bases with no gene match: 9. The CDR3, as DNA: TGCAGCGTTGTCGGTCTAGCGGGATGGGATGAGCAGTTCTTC. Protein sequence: CSVVGLAGWDEQFF.

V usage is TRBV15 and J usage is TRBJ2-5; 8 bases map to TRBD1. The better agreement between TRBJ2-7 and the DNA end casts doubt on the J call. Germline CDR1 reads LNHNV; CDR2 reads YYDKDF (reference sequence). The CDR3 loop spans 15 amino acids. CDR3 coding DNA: TGTGCCACCAGCAGAGACGGGACAGGTTCCTACGAGCAGTACTTC. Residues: CATSRDGTGSYEQYF.

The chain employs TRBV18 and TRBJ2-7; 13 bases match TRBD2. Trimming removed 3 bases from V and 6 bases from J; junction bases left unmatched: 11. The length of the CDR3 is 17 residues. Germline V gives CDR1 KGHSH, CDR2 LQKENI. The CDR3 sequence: CASSPPVGLAGVSEQYF. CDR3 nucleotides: TGTGCCAGCTCACCCCCGGTTGGACTAGCGGGAGTGAGCGAGCAGTACTTC.

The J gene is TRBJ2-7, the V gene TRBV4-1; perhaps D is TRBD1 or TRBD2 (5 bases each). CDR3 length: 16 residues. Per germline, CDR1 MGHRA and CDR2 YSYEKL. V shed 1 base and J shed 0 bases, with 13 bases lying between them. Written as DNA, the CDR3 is TGCGCCAGCAGCCAAGGACCGGGACGGTACTCCTACGAGCAGTACTTC. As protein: CASSQGPGRYSYEQYF.

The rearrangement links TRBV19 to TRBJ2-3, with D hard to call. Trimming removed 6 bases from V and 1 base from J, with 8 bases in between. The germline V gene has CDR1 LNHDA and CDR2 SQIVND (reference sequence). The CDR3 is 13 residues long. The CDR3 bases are TGTGCCAGTAGGGGGATAGGCACAGATACGCAGTATTTT. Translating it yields CASRGIGTDTQYF.

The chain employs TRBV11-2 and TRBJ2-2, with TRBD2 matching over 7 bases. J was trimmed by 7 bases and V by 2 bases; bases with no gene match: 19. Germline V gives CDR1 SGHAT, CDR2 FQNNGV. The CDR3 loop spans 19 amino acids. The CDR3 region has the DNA TGTGCCAGCAGCTTATTCTGGGAACGGCGGGAGAGGAGAGTCGGGGAGCTGTTTTTT. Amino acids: CASSLFWERRERRVGELFF.

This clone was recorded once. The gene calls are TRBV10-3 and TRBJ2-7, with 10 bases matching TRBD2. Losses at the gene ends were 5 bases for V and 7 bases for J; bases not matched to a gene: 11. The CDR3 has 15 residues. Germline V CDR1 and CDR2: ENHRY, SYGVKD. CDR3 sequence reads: CAISPTLAGVNEQYF. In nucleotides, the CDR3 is TGTGCCATCAGTCCGACCCTAGCGGGAGTCAATGAGCAGTACTTC.

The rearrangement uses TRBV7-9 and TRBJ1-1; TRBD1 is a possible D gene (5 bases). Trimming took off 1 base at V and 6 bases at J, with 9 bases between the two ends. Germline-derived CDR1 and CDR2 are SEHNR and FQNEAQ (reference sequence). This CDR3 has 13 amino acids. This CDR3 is CASSLGRDSEAFF. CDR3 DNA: TGTGCCAGCAGCTTAGGCCGGGACTCTGAAGCTTTCTTT.

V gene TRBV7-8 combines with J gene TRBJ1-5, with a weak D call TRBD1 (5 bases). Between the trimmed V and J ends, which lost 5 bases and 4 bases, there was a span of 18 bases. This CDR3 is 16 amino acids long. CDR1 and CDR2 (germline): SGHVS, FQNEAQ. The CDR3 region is CASSLRGSSGNQPQHF. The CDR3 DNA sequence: TGTGCCAGCAGCCTAAGGGGTTCTTCCGGAAATCAGCCCCAGCATTTT.

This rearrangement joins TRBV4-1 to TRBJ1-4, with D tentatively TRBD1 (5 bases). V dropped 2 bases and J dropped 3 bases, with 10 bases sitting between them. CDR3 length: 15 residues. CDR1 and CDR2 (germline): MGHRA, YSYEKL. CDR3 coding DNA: TGCGCCAGCAGCCAATCCGGGACTTCTAATGAAAAACTGTTTTTT. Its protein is CASSQSGTSNEKLFF.

The CDR3 spells CASSVVEGTQYF. CDR3 sequence (DNA): TGTGCCAGCAGCGTAGTAGAAGGAACGCAGTATTTT. J is TRBJ2-3 and V is TRBV11-3; D uncertain. CDR1 is SGHNT and CDR2 is YENEEA in the germline V gene. The CDR3 spans 12 residues. V lost 5 bases to trimming and J lost 9 bases, with 12 bases between them. The full variable domain, completed using reference TRBV11-3 and TRBJ2-3, is EAGVVQSPRYKIIEKKQPVAFWCNPISGHNTLYWYLQNLGQGPELLIRYENEEAVDDSQLPKDRFSAERLKGVDSTLKIQPAELGDSAVYLCASSVVEGTQYFGPGTRLTVL.

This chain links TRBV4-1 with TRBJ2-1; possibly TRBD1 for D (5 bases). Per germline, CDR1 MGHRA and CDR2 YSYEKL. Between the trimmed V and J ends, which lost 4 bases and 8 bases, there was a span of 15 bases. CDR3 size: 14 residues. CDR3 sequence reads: CASSLREGADEQFF. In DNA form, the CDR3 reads TGCGCCAGCAGCCTAAGGGAAGGGGCGGATGAGCAGTTCTTC.

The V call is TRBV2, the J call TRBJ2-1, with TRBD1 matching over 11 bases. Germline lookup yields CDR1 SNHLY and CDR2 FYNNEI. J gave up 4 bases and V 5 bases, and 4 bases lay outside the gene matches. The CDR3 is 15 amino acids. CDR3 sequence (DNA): TGTGCCAGCAGTCCGGGACAGGGGGTTTACAATGAGCAGTTCTTC. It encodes CASSPGQGVYNEQFF.